One sample yielded the 2 T cell receptor beta chains listed below, sequenced in a study of cytomegalovirus exposure and HLA in healthy donors. PCR amplification relied on 60 Vbeta primers (plus 13 Jbeta primers). Profiling relied on immunoSEQ multiplex PCR, and the TCRdb table lists in-frame clones only, not all of them. Of roughly 200,000 clones in the sample, over 80% are singletons; the top ten hold over 1%. Sequencing was performed on PBMCs. The receptor source for this set is a man younger than 40 in good health and CMV-seronegative.

The chain combines TRBV7-8 with TRBJ1-5; no definite D call. CDR1 is SGHVS, CDR2 FQNEAQ, per germline. V lost 5 bases to trimming and J lost 6 bases, with 11 bases between them. This CDR3 spans 13 amino acids. CDR3 DNA: TGTGCCAGCAGCCGATTAGAGAGTCAGCCCCAGCATTTT. It specifies CASSRLESQPQHF.

The V and J genes are TRBV5-4 and TRBJ2-5; D is ambiguous. Trimming took off 5 bases at V and 5 bases at J, with 10 bases between the two ends. This CDR3 comprises 12 residues. Germline CDR1 SGHNT, CDR2 YYREEE (reference sequence). CDR3 protein: CASSRPRETQYF. In DNA, the CDR3 is TGTGCCAGCAGTAGGCCGAGGGAGACCCAGTACTTC.